This section outlines one T cell receptor (beta chain) sequence together with its context. In the authors' methods: Reference gene primers were amplified, and this amplification served to estimate nucleated cell counts. Libraries were prepared by immunoSEQ multiplex PCR; TCRdb keeps only in-frame clonotypes and omits some of them. V, J and clone size reflect that table, while D and trimming were determined from the DNA. The sample yields 65,000 to 70,000 clones, roughly three quarters seen once. Trimming stripped 6 bases from V and 3 bases from J, with 14 bases between. This CDR3 is built from 15 residues. CDR1 KGHSH and CDR2 LQKENI come from the germline V gene. This sample is part of a study of blood T cell repertoires in COVID-19. On the study more broadly: The study drew acute and convalescent COVID-19 samples from the United States, Italy and Spain. Sources were T cells, B-cell-depleted T cells, or PBMCs; the material itself was cDNA or gDNA.

The sequence was obtained from a man between 60 and 75 years old with acute or convalescent COVID-19. The chain recombines TRBV18 with TRBJ1-4, with D unresolved. The sample consisted of peripheral blood. This chain's CDR3 is CASSLRDVPNEKLFF. The CDR3, as DNA: TGTGCCAGCTCCCTAAGAGATGTTCCTAATGAAAAACTGTTTTTT.